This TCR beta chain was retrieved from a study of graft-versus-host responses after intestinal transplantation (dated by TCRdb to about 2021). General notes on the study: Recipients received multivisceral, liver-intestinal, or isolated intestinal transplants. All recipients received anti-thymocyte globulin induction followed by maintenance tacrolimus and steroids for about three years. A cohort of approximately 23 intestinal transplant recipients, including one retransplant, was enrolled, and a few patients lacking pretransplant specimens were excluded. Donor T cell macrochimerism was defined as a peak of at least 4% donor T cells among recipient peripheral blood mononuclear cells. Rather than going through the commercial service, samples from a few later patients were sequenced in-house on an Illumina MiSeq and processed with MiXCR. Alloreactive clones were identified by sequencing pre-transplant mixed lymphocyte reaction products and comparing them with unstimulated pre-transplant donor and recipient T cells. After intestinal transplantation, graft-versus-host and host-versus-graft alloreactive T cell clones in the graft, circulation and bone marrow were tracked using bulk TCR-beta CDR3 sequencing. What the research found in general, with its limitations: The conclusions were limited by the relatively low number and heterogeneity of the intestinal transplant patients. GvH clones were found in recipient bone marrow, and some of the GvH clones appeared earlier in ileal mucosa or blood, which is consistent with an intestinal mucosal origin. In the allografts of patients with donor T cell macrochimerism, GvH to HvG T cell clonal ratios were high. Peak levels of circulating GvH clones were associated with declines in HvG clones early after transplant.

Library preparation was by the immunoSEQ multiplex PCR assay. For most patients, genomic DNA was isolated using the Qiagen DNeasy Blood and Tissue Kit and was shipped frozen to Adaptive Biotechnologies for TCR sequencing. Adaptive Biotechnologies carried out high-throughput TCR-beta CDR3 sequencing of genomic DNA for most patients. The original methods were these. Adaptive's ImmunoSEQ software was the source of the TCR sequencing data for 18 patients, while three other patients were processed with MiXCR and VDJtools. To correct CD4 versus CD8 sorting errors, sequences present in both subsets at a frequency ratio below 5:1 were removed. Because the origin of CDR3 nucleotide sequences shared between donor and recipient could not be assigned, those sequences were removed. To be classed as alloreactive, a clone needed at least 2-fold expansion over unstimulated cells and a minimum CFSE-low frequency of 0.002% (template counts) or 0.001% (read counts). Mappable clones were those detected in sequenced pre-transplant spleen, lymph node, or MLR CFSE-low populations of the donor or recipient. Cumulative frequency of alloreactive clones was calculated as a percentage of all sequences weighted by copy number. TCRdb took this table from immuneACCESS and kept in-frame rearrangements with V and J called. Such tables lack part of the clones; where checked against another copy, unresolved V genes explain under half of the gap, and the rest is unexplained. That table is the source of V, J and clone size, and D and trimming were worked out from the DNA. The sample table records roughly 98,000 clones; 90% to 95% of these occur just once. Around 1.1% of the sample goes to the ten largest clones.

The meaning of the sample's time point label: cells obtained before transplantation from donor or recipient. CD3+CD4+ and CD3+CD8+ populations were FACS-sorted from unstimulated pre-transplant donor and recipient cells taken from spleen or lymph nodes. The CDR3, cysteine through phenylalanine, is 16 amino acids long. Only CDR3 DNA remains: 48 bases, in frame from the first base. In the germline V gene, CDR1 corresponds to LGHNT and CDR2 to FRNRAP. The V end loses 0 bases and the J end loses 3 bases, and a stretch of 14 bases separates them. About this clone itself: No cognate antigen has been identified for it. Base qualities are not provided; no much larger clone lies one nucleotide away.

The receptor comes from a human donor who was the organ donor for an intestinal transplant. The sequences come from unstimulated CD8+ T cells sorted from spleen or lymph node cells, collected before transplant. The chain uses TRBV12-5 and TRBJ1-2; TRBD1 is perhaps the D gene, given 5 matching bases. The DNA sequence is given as TGTGCTAGTGGTTTGGTGGGTCTTAGGGGCCACTATGGCTACACCTTC. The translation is CASGLVGLRGHYGYTF.